This is a list of T cell receptor beta chains from one sample in a study of neurological immune-mediated disorders. TCRdb re-called the 5' RACE reads through MiXCR, storing one row per CDR3 protein. The sample includes about 89,000 distinct CDR3 sequences, about 2.5% of them seen just once. Input material: PBMCs. The receptors derive from a woman aged 25 to 39 with multiple sclerosis. CDR3s include the opening cysteine and the closing phenylalanine or tryptophan. D genes are given only for firm matches. Some rows mark clone size as missing; the rest say once, few, many or name a class of expanded clone.

TRBJ2-3 many TRBV18 TRBD1 16 CASSPQGQGSTDTQYF TGTGCCAGCTCACCTCAGGGACAGGGCAGCACAGATACGCAGTATTTT
TRBJ2-7 many TRBV7-2 TRBD2 16 CASSLVGGAGVSEQYF TGTGCCAGCAGCTTAGTTGGTGGGGCGGGAGTGTCCGAGCAGTACTTC
TRBJ1-2 many TRBV14 TRBD1 17 CASSQDERGQSNYGYTF TGTGCCAGCAGCCAAGATGAAAGGGGACAGTCTAACTATGGCTACACCTTC
TRBJ1-1 many TRBV5-1 - 14 CASSLGQENTEAFF TGCGCCAGCAGCTTGGGGCAGGAGAACACTGAAGCTTTCTTT
TRBJ2-7 many TRBV2 - 11 CASRTTYEQYF TGTGCCAGCAGGACTACCTACGAGCAGTACTTC
TRBJ2-3 - TRBV11-2 TRBD2 20 CASSRATGTSGRTSTDTQYF TGTGCCAGCAGCCGAGCGACGGGGACTAGCGGGAGGACTAGCACAGATACGCAGTATTTT
TRBJ2-7 many TRBV20-1 - 15 CSARDLQGSRYEQYF TGCAGTGCTAGAGATTTGCAGGGCAGTCGCTACGAGCAGTACTTC
TRBJ1-4 many TRBV7-2 - 15 CASSLGTALDEKLFF TGTGCCAGCAGCTTAGGGACAGCATTGGATGAAAAACTGTTTTTT
TRBJ1-1 many TRBV5-1 - 13 CASRQGEVTEAFF TGCGCCAGCAGACAGGGTGAGGTCACTGAAGCTTTCTTT
TRBJ2-3 many TRBV5-1 TRBD2 15 CASSFTSGSTDTQYF TGCGCCAGCAGCTTTACTAGCGGGAGCACAGATACGCAGTATTTT
TRBJ2-1 many TRBV7-2 TRBD2 16 CASSLWGGSSYNEQFF TGTGCCAGCAGCTTATGGGGCGGGAGCTCCTACAATGAGCAGTTCTTC
TRBJ1-1 many TRBV19 - 12 CATPDLNTEAFF TGTGCCACCCCGGACTTGAACACTGAAGCTTTCTTT
TRBJ1-4 many TRBV30 - 13 CAWSPAAPAKLFF TGTGCCTGGAGTCCGGCAGCCCCAGCAAAACTGTTTTTT
TRBJ1-4 many TRBV7-6 - 13 CASSSQPNEKLFF TGTGCCAGCAGCTCGCAGCCTAATGAAAAACTGTTTTTT
TRBJ1-1 many TRBV7-2 - 15 CASSHPGPKNTEAFF TGTGCCAGCAGCCATCCCGGGCCGAAGAACACTGAAGCTTTCTTT
TRBJ2-3 many TRBV5-1 TRBD2 17 CASSLAHRAGVSDTQYF TGCGCCAGCAGCTTAGCCCACCGAGCGGGAGTATCAGATACGCAGTATTTT
TRBJ2-5 many TRBV9 TRBD2 14 CASSVAEGRGTQYF TGTGCCAGCAGCGTAGCAGAGGGGAGGGGGACCCAGTACTTC
TRBJ2-1 many TRBV20-1 TRBD2 14 CSTSGESSYNEQFF TGCAGTACGAGCGGGGAAAGCTCCTACAATGAGCAGTTCTTC
TRBJ2-7 many TRBV11-2 - 15 CASSTTSFSSYEQYF TGTGCCAGCAGCACTACTAGCTTTAGCTCCTACGAGCAGTACTTC
TRBJ2-1 many TRBV12-3/TRBV12-4 TRBD2 14 CASRSGLAGNEQFF TGTGCCAGCAGGTCGGGACTAGCGGGCAATGAGCAGTTCTTC
TRBJ2-5 many TRBV6-5 TRBD2 14 CASSFSGRGETQYF TGTGCCAGCAGTTTTAGCGGGAGGGGGGAGACCCAGTACTTC
TRBJ2-1 many TRBV7-2 - 15 CASSLMGISYNEQFF TGTGCCAGCAGCTTGATGGGGATAAGCTACAATGAGCAGTTCTTC
TRBJ1-1 many TRBV6-4 - 15 CASSDGHPSVTEAFF TGTGCCAGCAGTGATGGACACCCCTCGGTCACTGAAGCTTTCTTT
TRBJ1-5 many TRBV10-3 - 15 CAISGLRDSNQPQHF TGTGCCATCAGTGGCCTTCGGGATAGCAATCAGCCCCAGCATTTT
TRBJ2-2 many TRBV6-6 - 12 CASSPTGGELFF TGTGCCAGCAGTCCCACGGGCGGGGAGCTGTTTTTT
TRBJ2-2 many TRBV9 - 17 CASSVAFRTDGAGELFF TGTGCCAGCAGCGTAGCTTTCAGGACAGATGGGGCCGGGGAGCTGTTTTTT
TRBJ2-5 - TRBV7-8 - 14 CASSPGKGWETQYF TGTGCCAGCAGCCCAGGAAAGGGATGGGAGACCCAGTACTTC
TRBJ2-3 many TRBV29-1 - 14 CSAWEARLGDTQYF TGCAGCGCATGGGAGGCGAGGCTGGGGGATACGCAGTATTTT
TRBJ2-7 many TRBV27 TRBD2 16 CASSILGIAGAYEQYF TGTGCCAGCTCGATCCTCGGGATAGCGGGGGCCTACGAGCAGTACTTC
TRBJ2-1 many TRBV15 TRBD1 14 CAAEDRGGDNEQFF TGTGCCGCTGAGGACAGGGGGGGGGACAATGAGCAGTTCTTC
TRBJ2-7 many TRBV20-1 TRBD2 13 CSADAAGGDEQYF TGCAGTGCCGATGCAGCGGGAGGGGACGAGCAGTACTTC